The source of this TCR beta chain is a study of shared clonotypes between healthy human individuals. General study findings and limits: Generation probabilities of non-shared clonotypes were lower (relative to those shared by all four donors). The sole specimen, blood, was sampled, and tissue repertoires likely differ.

Every subset's genomic DNA went evenly onto several immunoSEQ plates. The data were produced by immunoSEQ multiplex PCR, yet TCRdb's version contains in-frame clones alone and is incomplete. The repertoire has millions of clones, roughly nine tenths of them found once; the top ten carry more than 0.12%. About this clone: Its antigen is not identified.

The study separated CD4+ cells into CD45RA+ naive and CD45RA-negative memory subsets. The receptor comes from a man aged 18 to 30 in good health. Sequencing was carried out using naive CD4+ T cells sorted from blood. Subset of the sample: CD45RA+ positively selected.

The CDR3 reads CASIPGQGLHEQYF. For the CDR3, the DNA is TGTGCCAGCATCCCGGGACAGGGTTTGCACGAGCAGTACTTC. V usage is TRBV2 and J usage is TRBJ2-7; 9 bases line up with TRBD1. CDR1 is SNHLY and CDR2 is FYNNEI in the germline V gene. Trimming cost V 7 bases and J 5 bases; bases outside gene matches: 9. The CDR3 sequence is 14 residues long.